This TCR beta chain comes out of a study of shared clonotypes between healthy human individuals. Study information: The study used three CD4 naive, three CD4 memory, two CD8 naive and one CD8 memory plate per donor.

Trimming took 4 bases from V and 5 from J; bases not matched to a gene: 11. The CDR3 consists of 16 residues. Germline V gives CDR1 MDHEN, CDR2 SYDVKM. In regard to this clone: Its antigen is not known.

Only in-frame clones appear in the TCRdb table, and some are missing; sequencing was by immunoSEQ multiplex PCR. Among some 500,000 clones listed, 90% to 97% were seen once. Study-wide results and caveats: Since donors were few, the genetic and exposure-history diversity represented was limited.

The receptor's source is a woman between 25 and 40 years old in good health. This rearrangement joins TRBV28 to TRBJ2-7, with 10 bases fitting TRBD1. Input material: naive CD4+ T cells sorted from blood. Subset defined: CD45RA+ positively selected. The CDR3 reads CASSSPGGQGWNEQYF. The CDR3 DNA reads as TGTGCCAGCAGTTCTCCGGGGGGACAGGGGTGGAACGAGCAGTACTTC.